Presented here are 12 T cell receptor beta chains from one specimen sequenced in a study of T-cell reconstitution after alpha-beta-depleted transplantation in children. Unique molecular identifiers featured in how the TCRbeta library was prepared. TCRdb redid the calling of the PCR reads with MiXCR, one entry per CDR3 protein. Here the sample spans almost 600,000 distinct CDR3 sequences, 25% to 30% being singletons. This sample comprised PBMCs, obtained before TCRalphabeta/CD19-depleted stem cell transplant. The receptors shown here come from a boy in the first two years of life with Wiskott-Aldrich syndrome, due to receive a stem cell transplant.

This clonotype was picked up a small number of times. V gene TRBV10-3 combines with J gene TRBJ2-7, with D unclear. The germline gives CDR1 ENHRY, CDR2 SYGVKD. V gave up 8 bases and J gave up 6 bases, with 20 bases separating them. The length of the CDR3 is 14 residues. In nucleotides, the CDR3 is TGTGCCATCGCAAACTCCCGTTCCTTAGGCGAGCAGTACTTC. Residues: CAIANSRSLGEQYF.

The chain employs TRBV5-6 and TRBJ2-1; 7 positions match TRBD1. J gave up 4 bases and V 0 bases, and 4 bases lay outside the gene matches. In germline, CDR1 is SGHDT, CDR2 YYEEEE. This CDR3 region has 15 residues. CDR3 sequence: CASSLVGQAYNEQFF. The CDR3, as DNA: TGTGCCAGCAGCTTGGTAGGACAGGCTTACAATGAGCAGTTCTTC.

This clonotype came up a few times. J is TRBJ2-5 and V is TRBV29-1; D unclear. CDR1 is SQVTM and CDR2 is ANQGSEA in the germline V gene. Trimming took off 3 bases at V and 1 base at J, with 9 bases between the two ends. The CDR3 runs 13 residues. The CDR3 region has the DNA TGCAGCGTTGACAGCCAAATCCAAGAGACCCAGTACTTC. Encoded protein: CSVDSQIQETQYF. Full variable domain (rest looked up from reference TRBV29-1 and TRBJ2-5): SAVISQKPSRDICQRGTSLTIQCQVDSQVTMMFWYRQQPGQSLTLIATANQGSEATYESGFVIDKFPISRPNLTFSTLTVSNMSPEDSSIYLCSVDSQIQETQYFGPGTRLLVL.

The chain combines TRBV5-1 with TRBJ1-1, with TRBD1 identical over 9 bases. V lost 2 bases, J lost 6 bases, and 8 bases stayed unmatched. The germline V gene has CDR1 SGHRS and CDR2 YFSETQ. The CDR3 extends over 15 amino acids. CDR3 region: CASSFSDRGGAEAFF. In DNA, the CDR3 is TGCGCCAGCAGCTTCTCGGACAGGGGTGGGGCTGAAGCTTTCTTT.

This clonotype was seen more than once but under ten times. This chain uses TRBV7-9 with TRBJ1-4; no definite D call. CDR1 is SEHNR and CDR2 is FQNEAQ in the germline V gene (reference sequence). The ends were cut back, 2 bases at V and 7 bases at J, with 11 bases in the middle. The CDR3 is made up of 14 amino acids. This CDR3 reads CASSLRGSSEKLFF. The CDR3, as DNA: TGTGCCAGCAGCTTAAGAGGAAGCAGTGAAAAACTGTTTTTT. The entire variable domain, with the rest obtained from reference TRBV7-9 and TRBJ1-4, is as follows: DTGVSQNPRHKITKRGQNVTFRCDPISEHNRLYWYRQTLGQGPEFLTYFQNEAQLEKSRLLSDRFSAERPKGSFSTLEIQRTEQGDSAMYLCASSLRGSSEKLFFGSGTQLSVL.

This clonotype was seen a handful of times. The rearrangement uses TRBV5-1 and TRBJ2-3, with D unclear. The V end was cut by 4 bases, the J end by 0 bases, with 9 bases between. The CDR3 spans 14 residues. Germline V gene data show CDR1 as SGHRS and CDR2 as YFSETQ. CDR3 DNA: TGCGCCAGCAGCCTCGCTCCTAGCACAGATACGCAGTATTTT. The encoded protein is CASSLAPSTDTQYF.

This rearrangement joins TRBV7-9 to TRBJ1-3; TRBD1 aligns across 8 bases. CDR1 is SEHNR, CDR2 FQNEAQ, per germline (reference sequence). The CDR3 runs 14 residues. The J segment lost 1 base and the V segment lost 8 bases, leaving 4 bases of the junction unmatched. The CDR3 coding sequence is TGTGCCAGCGGAACAGGGGGATCTGGAAACACCATATATTTT. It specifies CASGTGGSGNTIYF.

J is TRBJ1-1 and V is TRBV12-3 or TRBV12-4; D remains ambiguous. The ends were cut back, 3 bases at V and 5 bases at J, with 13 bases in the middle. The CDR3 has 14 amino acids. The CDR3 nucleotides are TGTGCCAGCAGTTTTAATCCTTTTAGGACTGAAGCTTTCTTT. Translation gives CASSFNPFRTEAFF.

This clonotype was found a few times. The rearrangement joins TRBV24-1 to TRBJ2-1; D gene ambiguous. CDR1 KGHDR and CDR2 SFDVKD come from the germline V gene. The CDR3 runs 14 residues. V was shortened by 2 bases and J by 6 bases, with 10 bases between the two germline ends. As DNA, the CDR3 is TGTGCCACCAGTGATTCCGGAGAATTCAATGAGCAGTTCTTC. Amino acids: CATSDSGEFNEQFF.

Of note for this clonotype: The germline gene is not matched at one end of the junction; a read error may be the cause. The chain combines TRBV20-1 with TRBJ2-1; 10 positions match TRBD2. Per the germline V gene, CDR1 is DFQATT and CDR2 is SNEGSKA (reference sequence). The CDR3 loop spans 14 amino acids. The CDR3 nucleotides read TGCAGTTTAAAGCGGGAGGGCCTCCGCGATGACCAGTTCTTC. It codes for CSLKREGLRDDQFF.

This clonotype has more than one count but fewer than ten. CDR3 loop: CASSLALGTVSYEQYF. The CDR3 DNA sequence: TGCGCCAGCAGCTTGGCCCTTGGGACAGTTTCCTACGAGCAGTACTTC. The chain carries TRBV5-1 and TRBJ2-7; 7 bases agree with TRBD1. The CDR3 loop spans 16 amino acids. Germline loops: CDR1 SGHRS, CDR2 YFSETQ. J was trimmed by 1 base and V by 0 bases; bases with no gene match: 7. The entire variable domain, with the rest obtained from reference TRBV5-1 and TRBJ2-7, is as follows: KAGVTQTPRYLIKTRGQQVTLSCSPISGHRSVSWYQQTPGQGLQFLFEYFSETQRNKGNFPGRFSGRQFSNSRSEMNVSTLELGDSALYLCASSLALGTVSYEQYFGPGTRLTVT.

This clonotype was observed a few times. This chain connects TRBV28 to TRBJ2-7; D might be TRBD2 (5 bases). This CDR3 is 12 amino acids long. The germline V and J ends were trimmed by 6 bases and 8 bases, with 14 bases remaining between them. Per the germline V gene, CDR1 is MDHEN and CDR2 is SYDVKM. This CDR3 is CASSLKRIKQYF. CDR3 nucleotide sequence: TGTGCCAGCAGCCTGAAGCGGATCAAGCAGTACTTC.